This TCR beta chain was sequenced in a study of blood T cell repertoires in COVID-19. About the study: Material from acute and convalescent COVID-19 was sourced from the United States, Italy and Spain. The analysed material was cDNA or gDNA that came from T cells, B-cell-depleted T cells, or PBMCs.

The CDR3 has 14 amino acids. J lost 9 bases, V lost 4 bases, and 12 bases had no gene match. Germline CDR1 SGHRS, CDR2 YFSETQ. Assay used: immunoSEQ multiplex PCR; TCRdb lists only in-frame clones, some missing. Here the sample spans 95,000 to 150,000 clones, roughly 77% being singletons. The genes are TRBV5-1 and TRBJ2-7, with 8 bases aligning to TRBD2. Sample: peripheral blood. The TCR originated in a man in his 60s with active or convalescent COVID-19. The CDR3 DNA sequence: TGCGCCAGCAGCCCGGGGGGGCAGAGCATCTGGCAGTACTTC. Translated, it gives CASSPGGQSIWQYF.